The TCR beta chain described here comes from a study of cytomegalovirus exposure and HLA in healthy donors. The PCR contained 60 Vbeta and 13 Jbeta primers. The protocol was immunoSEQ multiplex PCR, while the TCRdb copy is restricted to in-frame clones and leaves out a portion. Here the sample spans some 98,000 clones, about two thirds being singletons. The J segment lost 3 bases and the V segment lost 5 bases, leaving 6 bases of the junction unmatched. The CDR3 covers 14 residues. Germline loops: CDR1 SEHNR, CDR2 FQNEAQ (reference sequence). The study, taken as a whole, reports: The authors later linked a missense DCLRE1C variant to TCR beta V- and J-gene trimming. Several of the most significant clusters appeared linked to common viral pathogens, based on a later analysis.

In regard to this clone: The antigen is unknown.

The TCR originated in a man aged 45-60 years in good health and CMV-seronegative. Material for sequencing was PBMCs. This chain connects TRBV7-9 to TRBJ2-5; 7 bases are shared with TRBD1. The CDR3 DNA reads TGTGCCAGCAGCACCCCGGGACAGAAAGAGACCCAGTACTTC. Amino acid sequence: CASSTPGQKETQYF.